The 26 T cell receptor beta chains reported below all come from one sample, sequenced in a study of neurological immune-mediated disorders. TCRdb reprocessed the 5' RACE reads with MiXCR, giving one entry per CDR3 protein. The sample has tens of thousands of distinct CDR3 sequences, 2% to 3% seen once; the top ten hold around 2.8%. Sequences were obtained from PBMCs. The source is a man in his forties or fifties with multiple sclerosis.

The chain recombines TRBV4-1 with TRBJ1-2; D not resolved. This CDR3 is built from 13 residues. Germline V gene lookup returns CDR1 MGHRA and CDR2 YSYEKL. Trimming took 0 bases from V and 7 from J, leaving 9 bases between them. CDR3 DNA: TGCGCCAGCAGCCAAGAGCCGTGGGGTGGCTACACCTTC. Its translation: CASSQEPWGGYTF.

This clonotype was counted at least ten times. The chain combines TRBV4-2 with TRBJ2-5; perhaps TRBD2 as D (6 bases). The V end lost 0 bases, the J end lost 2 bases, and 19 bases lay between the germline ends. Germline V gene sequence: CDR1 LGHNA, CDR2 YNFKEQ. The CDR3 consists of 18 residues. The CDR3: CASSQDRGGETHQETQYF. CDR3 DNA: TGTGCCAGCAGCCAAGACCGGGGCGGGGAGACCCATCAAGAGACCCAGTACTTC.

In its sample, this clonotype was seen many times. The V gene is TRBV6-6, the J gene TRBJ2-4, with D possibly matching TRBD2 (6 bases). Per the germline V gene, CDR1 is MNHNY and CDR2 is SVGAGI (reference sequence). The CDR3 loop spans 19 amino acids. Deletions cut 6 bases from V and 0 bases from J, with 24 bases between. The chain's CDR3 is CASSPGGGASLLAKNIQYF. The DNA for the CDR3 is TGTGCCAGCAGCCCCGGTGGAGGGGCCTCTCTCCTAGCCAAAAACATTCAGTACTTC.

There are many counts of this clonotype. The chain links TRBV27 to TRBJ1-6; D unclear. CDR1 and CDR2 from the germline V gene are MNHEY and SMNVEV (reference sequence). CDR3 length equals 13 residues. V was pared by 2 bases and J by 10 bases, with 9 bases between. The chain's CDR3 is CASSLVGRSPLHF. The CDR3 nucleotides are TGTGCCAGCAGTTTAGTGGGCCGCTCACCCCTCCACTTT.

At least ten counts were recorded for this clonotype. J is TRBJ2-6 and V is TRBV5-1; D unclear. The CDR3 is 16 residues long. Trimming left V 4 bases short and J 2 bases short, with 13 bases between. Germline V gene sequence: CDR1 SGHRS, CDR2 YFSETQ. As DNA, the CDR3 is TGCGCCAGCAGCAAGGCCACCCATCCTGGGGCCAACGTCCTGACTTTC. Translated: CASSKATHPGANVLTF.

This clonotype was detected ten times or more. The J gene is TRBJ1-1, the V gene TRBV7-3; no clear D gene. The ends were cut back, 5 bases at V and 2 bases at J, with 9 bases in the middle. Germline CDR1 SGHTA, CDR2 FQGTGA. This CDR3 has 13 amino acids. The CDR3 DNA is TGTGCCAGCAGCGAAACAACAAACACTGAAGCTTTCTTT. Translated: CASSETTNTEAFF.

This clonotype was observed at least ten times. The rearrangement uses TRBV15 and TRBJ2-7; perhaps TRBD1 as D (5 bases). Germline CDR1 and CDR2: LNHNV and YYDKDF (reference sequence). The CDR3 totals 14 residues. Trimming removed 2 bases at V and 1 base at J, with 9 bases between. Here the CDR3 DNA reads TGTGCCACCAGCAGAACCAGGGAATCCTACGAGCAGTACTTC. This sequence encodes CATSRTRESYEQYF.

The V call is TRBV2, the J call TRBJ2-1; the D gene is possibly TRBD2 (6 bases). V was shortened by 8 bases and J by 5 bases, with 19 bases between the two germline ends. The CDR3 extends over 15 amino acids. The germline gives CDR1 SNHLY, CDR2 FYNNEI. The CDR3 protein is CASCPAGYSNNEQFF. In nucleotides, the CDR3 is TGTGCCAGCTGCCCGGCGGGGTACTCAAACAATGAGCAGTTCTTC.

This clonotype came up many times. The gene calls are TRBV5-4 and TRBJ1-1; D unclear. V was clipped by 0 bases and J by 2 bases, with 8 bases between them. Germline assignment: CDR1 SGHNT and CDR2 YYREEE (reference sequence). This CDR3 is built from 14 residues. CDR3 region: CASSLDPGNTEAFF. In DNA, the CDR3 is TGTGCCAGCAGCTTGGATCCGGGAAACACTGAAGCTTTCTTT.

At least ten counts were recorded for this clonotype. The rearrangement uses TRBV6-2 or TRBV6-3 and TRBJ2-5; a possible D gene is TRBD2 (6 bases). CDR1 is MNHEY and CDR2 is SVGEGT in the germline V gene. Trimming shortened V by 2 bases and J by 4 bases, and 8 bases separated the two germline ends. The CDR3 is 13 residues long. The DNA of the CDR3 is TGTGCCAGCAGTTACCGGGGGAGAGAGACCCAGTACTTC. Amino acids: CASSYRGRETQYF.

This clonotype was counted many times. The chain carries TRBV7-2 and TRBJ2-1; D is perhaps TRBD2 (6 bases). Germline V gene lookup returns CDR1 SGHTA and CDR2 FQGNSA. Trimming took 2 bases from V and 4 from J, leaving 12 bases between them. CDR3 size: 15 residues. CDR3 sequence reads: CASSLSAGLYNEQFF. The CDR3 region has the DNA TGTGCCAGCAGCTTATCCGCGGGACTTTACAATGAGCAGTTCTTC. Based on the CDR3 plus reference TRBV7-2 and TRBJ2-1, the full variable domain is GAGVSQSPSNKVTEKGKDVELRCDPISGHTALYWYRQSLGQGLEFLIYFQGNSAPDKSGLPSDRFSAERTGGSVSTLTIQRTQQEDSAVYLCASSLSAGLYNEQFFGPGTRLTVL.

There are many counts of this clonotype. The V call is TRBV24-1, the J call TRBJ2-3; a possible D gene is TRBD2 (5 bases). Germline lookup yields CDR1 KGHDR and CDR2 SFDVKD. Between the trimmed V and J ends, which lost 4 bases and 2 bases, there was a span of 12 bases. The CDR3 runs 15 residues. The CDR3 sequence is CATSDREEVTDTQYF. DNA for the CDR3: TGTGCCACCAGTGACCGCGAGGAGGTCACAGATACGCAGTATTTT.

The sample holds many counts of this clonotype. This chain joins TRBV20-1 and TRBJ2-5; possibly TRBD1 or TRBD2 for D (5 bases each). CDR1 is DFQATT, CDR2 SNEGSKA, per germline (reference sequence). The V and J ends lost 0 bases and 2 bases respectively, with 13 bases between them. The CDR3 runs 15 residues. CDR3 coding DNA: TGCAGTGCTAGAGATAGGACACCGGGGCAAGAGACCCAGTACTTC. Its translation is CSARDRTPGQETQYF.

V gene TRBV12-3 or TRBV12-4 combines with J gene TRBJ2-6, with 10 bases fitting TRBD1. This CDR3 spans 19 amino acids. J was trimmed by 0 bases and V by 5 bases; bases with no gene match: 10. The CDR3 DNA reads as TGTGCCAGCAGTATTTCCCGGGACAGGGGAGGCTCTGGGGCCAACGTCCTGACTTTC. Translated: CASSISRDRGGSGANVLTF.

This clonotype was detected many times. CDR3 sequence (DNA): TGCGCCAGCAGCTCACAGACAGTTTCCGAGCAGTACTTC. It is translated as CASSSQTVSEQYF. This rearrangement joins TRBV5-1 to TRBJ2-7; D is perhaps TRBD1 (5 bases). Germline assignment: CDR1 SGHRS and CDR2 YFSETQ. The CDR3 is made up of 13 amino acids. V gave up 3 bases and J gave up 6 bases, with 13 bases separating them.

This clonotype has at least ten counts. The CDR3 sequence is CASSLGGTPSYEQYF. The CDR3 bases are TGTGCCAGCAGCTTGGGCGGTACACCCTCCTACGAGCAGTACTTC. The chain is built from TRBV5-4 and TRBJ2-7; D uncertain. CDR3 length: 15 amino acids. The germline gives CDR1 SGHNT, CDR2 YYREEE (reference sequence). The germline V and J ends were trimmed by 0 bases and 0 bases, with 10 bases remaining between them. The variable domain in full, completed from reference TRBV5-4 and TRBJ2-7, reads ETGVTQSPTHLIKTRGQQVTLRCSSQSGHNTVSWYQQALGQGPQFIFQYYREEENGRGNFPPRFSGLQFPNYSSELNVNALELDDSALYLCASSLGGTPSYEQYFGPGTRLTVT.

The table lists this clonotype with many counts. This chain connects TRBV29-1 to TRBJ2-2; perhaps TRBD2 as D (5 bases). V lost 6 bases to trimming and J lost 7 bases, with 18 bases between them. The CDR3 spans 14 residues. Germline V lookup: CDR1 SQVTM, CDR2 ANQGSEA. The CDR3 sequence is CSVARLEGLGELFF. In DNA form, the CDR3 reads TGCAGCGTGGCCCGGCTAGAGGGCCTCGGGGAGCTGTTTTTT.

Many counts were recorded for this clonotype. The chain carries TRBV6-5 and TRBJ2-1; the match to TRBD2 covers 11 bases. This CDR3 region has 20 residues. Germline V gene sequence: CDR1 MNHEY, CDR2 SVGAGI. The junction had 11 bases not matched to a gene; V was cut back by 1 base and J by 0 bases. Written as DNA, the CDR3 is TGTGCCAGCAGTTACTTCGTAGCGGGGGGGAGCTTTGGCTCCTACAATGAGCAGTTCTTC. Amino acids: CASSYFVAGGSFGSYNEQFF.

At least ten counts were recorded for this clonotype. The rearrangement uses TRBV5-1 and TRBJ1-3; 8 positions agree with TRBD1. Per germline, CDR1 SGHRS and CDR2 YFSETQ. The J segment lost 0 bases and the V segment lost 4 bases, leaving 3 bases of the junction unmatched. The CDR3 covers 15 residues. The CDR3 sequence: CASSGDRNSGNTIYF. The DNA for the CDR3 is TGCGCCAGCAGCGGGGACAGGAACTCTGGAAACACCATATATTTT.

This clonotype was picked up many times. The chain joins TRBV7-2 to TRBJ2-6, with a tentative D call TRBD2 (5 bases). The CDR3 runs 18 residues. Germline V gene lookup returns CDR1 SGHTA and CDR2 FQGNSA. Trimming cost V 3 bases and J 0 bases, with 15 bases left between them. CDR3 residues: CASSFPGISNSGANVLTF. CDR3 coding DNA: TGTGCCAGCAGCTTCCCCGGGATTAGTAACTCTGGGGCCAACGTCCTGACTTTC.

This clonotype was counted ten times or more. The CDR3 loop reads CATSSGGTGRDTQYF. Written as DNA, the CDR3 is TGTGCCACCAGCAGTGGAGGGACAGGGCGAGATACGCAGTATTTT. The rearrangement joins TRBV15 to TRBJ2-3; 9 bases are a match to TRBD1. This CDR3 spans 15 amino acids. Germline V gene sequence: CDR1 LNHNV, CDR2 YYDKDF (reference sequence). The ends lost 3 bases at V and 5 bases at J; junction bases unmatched: 6.

This clonotype was detected many times. The chain links TRBV20-1 to TRBJ2-2; D possibly corresponds to TRBD2 (5 bases). Germline V lookup: CDR1 DFQATT, CDR2 SNEGSKA (reference sequence). The V end lost 7 bases, the J end lost 6 bases, and 15 bases lay between the germline ends. The CDR3 is made up of 13 amino acids. CDR3 in amino acids: CSVPKREAGELFF. DNA of the CDR3: TGCAGTGTCCCGAAGAGGGAAGCCGGGGAGCTGTTTTTT.

This clonotype was counted at least ten times. The V call is TRBV5-1, the J call TRBJ2-5; TRBD2 matches at 12 bases. This CDR3 is 17 amino acids long. Per the germline V gene, CDR1 is SGHRS and CDR2 is YFSETQ. J was trimmed by 5 bases and V by 4 bases; bases with no gene match: 12. CDR3 bases: TGCGCCAGCAGCGAAAGACTAGCGGGGGCCTCCCGTGAGACCCAGTACTTC. It specifies CASSERLAGASRETQYF. Complete variable domain (other parts from reference TRBV5-1 and TRBJ2-5): KAGVTQTPRYLIKTRGQQVTLSCSPISGHRSVSWYQQTPGQGLQFLFEYFSETQRNKGNFPGRFSGRQFSNSRSEMNVSTLELGDSALYLCASSERLAGASRETQYFGPGTRLLVL.

This clonotype has a handful of counts. The chain carries TRBV6-2 or TRBV6-3 and TRBJ2-1; 7 positions agree with TRBD1. CDR1 is MNHEY, CDR2 SVGEGT, per germline. V dropped 4 bases and J dropped 4; count of bases not matched to a gene: 1. CDR3 length equals 13 residues. The CDR3 spells CASSSTGYNEQFF. The CDR3 nucleotides read TGTGCCAGCAGTTCGACAGGGTACAATGAGCAGTTCTTC.

This clonotype was counted many times. This chain connects TRBV5-5 to TRBJ2-1, with 9 positions matching TRBD2. The ends lost 4 bases at V and 2 bases at J; junction bases unmatched: 4. The CDR3 covers 15 residues. The germline V gene encodes CDR1 SGHKS and CDR2 YYEKEE (reference sequence). The CDR3 is CASSRSGGPYNEQFF. For the CDR3, the DNA is TGTGCCAGCAGCAGGAGCGGGGGGCCCTACAATGAGCAGTTCTTC.

Ten or more counts support this clonotype. The genes are TRBV7-2 and TRBJ2-1; 9 bases match TRBD2. The CDR3 spans 12 residues. J was trimmed by 10 bases and V by 2 bases; bases with no gene match: 0. The germline V gene encodes CDR1 SGHTA and CDR2 FQGNSA. CDR3 protein: CASSLSGGEQFF. DNA for the CDR3: TGTGCCAGCAGCTTAAGCGGGGGGGAGCAGTTCTTC.